One sample yielded the 27 T cell receptor beta chains listed below, sequenced in a study of Ad26.COV2.S vaccination and SARS-CoV-2 variants. The treatment here: 19 received Ad26.COV2.S at low or high dose, single or two shots; roughly five received placebo; per-sample allocation not given. Each sample was drawn 63 days after the first injection (of vaccine or placebo). Measured with immunoSEQ multiplex PCR; TCRdb has only the in-frame clones, and not every one. The sample contains about 320,000 clones, about 86% of which appear only once. Sequencing used peripheral blood, obtained in a trial of Ad26.COV2.S vaccine versus placebo. The receptors were gathered from a person between 18 and 65 years old who received the Ad26.COV2.S COVID-19 vaccine or a placebo.

The chain links TRBV5-1 to TRBJ2-7; perhaps TRBD2 as D (6 bases). CDR3 length equals 16 residues. The V gene's germline CDR1 is SGHRS and CDR2 YFSETQ. Trimming took 5 bases from V and 0 from J, leaving 18 bases between them. The CDR3 reads CASSPRGPQSSYEQYF. CDR3 coding DNA: TGCGCCAGCAGTCCGCGGGGCCCCCAAAGCTCCTACGAGCAGTACTTC.

The chain carries TRBV7-8 and TRBJ2-7; D perhaps matches TRBD2 (5 bases). The CDR3 has 15 residues. Germline lookup yields CDR1 SGHVS and CDR2 FQNEAQ. The V and J ends lost 1 base and 2 bases respectively, with 12 bases between them. CDR3 residues: CASSLVERNTYEQYF. DNA of the CDR3: TGTGCCAGCAGCTTAGTGGAGCGGAACACCTACGAGCAGTACTTC.

The chain has TRBV7-9 and TRBJ1-4; D is undetermined. The CDR3 spans 14 residues. Per germline, CDR1 SEHNR and CDR2 FQNEAQ (reference sequence). Trimming pared 2 bases from V and 8 bases from J, leaving 12 bases between. CDR3 DNA: TGTGCCAGCAGCTTACTGACGAGTGGCGAAAAACTGTTTTTT. Its protein is CASSLLTSGEKLFF.

This clone has a single count. The chain carries TRBV3-1 (or the pseudogene TRBV3-2) and TRBJ1-4; 9 positions match TRBD1. The germline V gene has CDR1 LGHDT and CDR2 YNNKEL (reference sequence). This CDR3 spans 14 amino acids. Losses at the gene ends were 1 base for V and 10 bases for J; bases not matched to a gene: 4. The CDR3 DNA sequence: TGTGCCAGCAGCCAAGCCGGGACAGGGAGAAAACTGTTTTTT. Translating gives CASSQAGTGRKLFF.

The chain has TRBV5-1 and TRBJ1-2, with D unresolved. The CDR3 is 15 amino acids. CDR1 is SGHRS and CDR2 is YFSETQ in the germline V gene. V shed 0 bases and J shed 0 bases, with 9 bases lying between them. The CDR3 DNA is TGCGCCAGCAGCTTGGCCGGCAGCCCTAACTATGGCTACACCTTC. Translating gives CASSLAGSPNYGYTF.

The chain joins TRBV3-1 (or the pseudogene TRBV3-2) to TRBJ1-3; no clear D. The germline CDR1 and CDR2 sequences are LGHDT and YNNKEL (reference sequence). V was clipped by 3 bases and J by 3 bases, with 6 bases between them. The CDR3 totals 13 residues. In nucleotides, the CDR3 is TGTGCCAGCAGCCAGAGGAGTGGAAACACCATATATTTT. It codes for CASSQRSGNTIYF.

The V gene is TRBV7-2, the J gene TRBJ1-1; D remains unclear. Looked up from germline, CDR1 is SGHTA and CDR2 is FQGNSA. Trimming took 6 bases from V and 2 from J, leaving 10 bases between them. This CDR3 is built from 13 residues. This CDR3 is CASRPGPNTEAFF. The CDR3 DNA sequence: TGTGCCAGCAGGCCTGGGCCAAACACTGAAGCTTTCTTT.

The chain combines TRBV4-1 with TRBJ2-1; D gene uncertain. The ends were cut back, 8 bases at V and 4 bases at J, with 6 bases in the middle. The CDR3 is 11 residues long. Germline CDR1 MGHRA, CDR2 YSYEKL. CDR3 coding DNA: TGCGCCAGCGGCTCGTACAATGAGCAGTTCTTC. Translation gives CASGSYNEQFF.

Concerning this clone itself: Other DNA sequences in this specimen translate into the identical CDR3. This chain connects TRBV3-1 (or the pseudogene TRBV3-2) to TRBJ1-5; D unresolved. This CDR3 is built from 12 residues. Germline CDR1 reads LGHDT; CDR2 reads YNNKEL (reference sequence). V was clipped by 2 bases and J by 1 base, with 0 bases between them. CDR3 in DNA: TGTGCCAGCAGCCAAAGCAATCAGCCCCAGCATTTT. Translation: CASSQSNQPQHF.

This sequence joins TRBV6-2 or TRBV6-3 and TRBJ1-6; TRBD1 might be the D (5 bases). This CDR3 region has 18 residues. Germline lookup yields CDR1 MNHEY and CDR2 SVGEGT. Trimming cost V 6 bases and J 10 bases, with 28 bases left between them. Here the CDR3 reads CASSPTRDGALLHSPLHF. The DNA for the CDR3 is TGTGCCAGCAGCCCTACAAGGGACGGTGCGCTCTTACACTCACCCCTCCACTTT.

The chain employs TRBV14 and TRBJ2-5, with D possibly being TRBD1 (5 bases). The length of the CDR3 is 16 residues. Germline V gene lookup returns CDR1 SGHDN and CDR2 FVKESK. Trimming removed 1 base from V and 1 base from J, with 13 bases in between. This CDR3 is CASSQGLGAPQETQYF. CDR3 DNA: TGTGCCAGCAGCCAAGGGTTAGGGGCCCCCCAAGAGACCCAGTACTTC.

The chain combines TRBV4-1 with TRBJ2-2; D may be TRBD2 (6 bases). The CDR3 covers 15 residues. Trimming removed 0 bases at V and 7 bases at J, with 12 bases between. Germline V gives CDR1 MGHRA, CDR2 YSYEKL. The CDR3 loop is CASSQERPGDGELFF. In nucleotides, the CDR3 is TGCGCCAGCAGCCAAGAGCGGCCGGGAGACGGGGAGCTGTTTTTT.

The CDR3 sequence is CASSIWDGVEQYF. CDR3 in DNA: TGTGCCAGCAGCATATGGGACGGCGTTGAGCAGTACTTC. The V call is TRBV7-2, the J call TRBJ2-7; D tentatively reads TRBD1 or TRBD2 (5 bases each). The V end was cut by 5 bases, the J end by 7 bases, with 15 bases between. The CDR3 totals 13 residues. The germline CDR1 and CDR2 sequences are SGHTA and FQGNSA.

The rearrangement uses TRBV30 and TRBJ2-7; 9 bases fit TRBD2. The V segment lost 4 bases and the J segment 1 base; nucleotides outside the gene matches: 11. CDR3 length equals 16 residues. From germline, CDR1 is GTSNPN and CDR2 SVGIG (reference sequence). The CDR3 spells CAWKRAGGASSYEQYF. CDR3 DNA: TGTGCCTGGAAAAGAGCGGGGGGTGCCTCATCCTACGAGCAGTACTTC. The full variable domain, completed using reference TRBV30 and TRBJ2-7, is SQTIHQWPATLVQPVGSPLSLECTVEGTSNPNLYWYRQAAGRGLQLLFYSVGIGQISSEVPQNLSASRPQDRQFILSSKKLLLSDSGFYLCAWKRAGGASSYEQYFGPGTRLTVT.

J is TRBJ2-5 and V is TRBV27, with D tentatively TRBD2 (5 bases). Germline assignment: CDR1 MNHEY and CDR2 SMNVEV (reference sequence). The CDR3 runs 14 residues. Trimming shortened V by 5 bases and J by 2 bases, and 12 bases separated the two germline ends. CDR3 sequence reads: CASSPGAAQETQYF. The CDR3 region has the DNA TGTGCCAGCAGTCCAGGAGCGGCTCAAGAGACCCAGTACTTC.

This clone was seen many times. The V call is TRBV5-1, the J call TRBJ2-2, with TRBD2 identical over 9 bases. The CDR3 sequence is 15 residues long. Germline assignment: CDR1 SGHRS and CDR2 YFSETQ. Trimming at V came to 3 bases and at J to 6 bases, leaving 6 bases not matched to a gene. CDR3 protein: CASSYPSGVSGELFF. Written as DNA, the CDR3 is TGCGCCAGCAGCTACCCTAGCGGGGTATCCGGGGAGCTGTTTTTT.

The rearrangement joins TRBV6-5 to TRBJ2-7, with 9 nucleotides matching TRBD1. Germline loops: CDR1 MNHEY, CDR2 SVGAGI. V was pared by 6 bases and J by 1 base, with 4 bases of the junction left unmatched. The CDR3 consists of 14 residues. The CDR3: CASSLGTGSYEQYF. The CDR3 bases are TGTGCCAGCAGCCTCGGGACAGGGTCCTACGAGCAGTACTTC.

V gene TRBV28 combines with J gene TRBJ1-1, with TRBD1 identical over 7 bases. Trimming removed 4 bases from V and 0 bases from J; junction bases left unmatched: 8. The CDR3 covers 16 residues. Germline V lookup: CDR1 MDHEN, CDR2 SYDVKM. For the CDR3, the DNA is TGTGCCAGCAGTTCCCGACAGGGCAGCGTGAACACTGAAGCTTTCTTT. Its protein product is CASSSRQGSVNTEAFF.

CDR3 region: CASSQDFGGRGLFF. The DNA for the CDR3 is TGTGCCAGCAGCCAAGATTTCGGGGGCCGCGGACTGTTTTTT. The chain has TRBV3-1 (or the pseudogene TRBV3-2) and TRBJ1-4, with D possibly being TRBD1 (6 bases). Trimming removed 0 bases at V and 13 bases at J, with 15 bases between. Germline V lookup: CDR1 LGHDT, CDR2 YNNKEL (reference sequence). This CDR3 contains 14 residues.

J is TRBJ2-5 and V is TRBV30; TRBD1 or TRBD2 may be the D gene (5 bases each). Germline CDR1 is GTSNPN and CDR2 is SVGIG (reference sequence). This CDR3 region has 12 residues. Trimming left V 1 base short and J 5 bases short, with 8 bases between. The CDR3 loop reads CAWSGDLETQYF. As DNA, the CDR3 is TGTGCCTGGAGTGGGGACCTGGAGACCCAGTACTTC. The whole variable domain, filled in from reference TRBV30 and TRBJ2-5, reads SQTIHQWPATLVQPVGSPLSLECTVEGTSNPNLYWYRQAAGRGLQLLFYSVGIGQISSEVPQNLSASRPQDRQFILSSKKLLLSDSGFYLCAWSGDLETQYFGPGTRLLVL.

This chain links TRBV30 with TRBJ1-2; D uncertain. There are 15 residues in the CDR3. In germline, CDR1 is GTSNPN, CDR2 SVGIG (reference sequence). V shed 0 bases and J shed 4 bases, with 15 bases lying between them. The CDR3 protein is CAWSVKGRDIYGYTF. CDR3 bases: TGTGCCTGGAGTGTTAAGGGCAGAGATATCTATGGCTACACCTTC.

This clone was observed once. The rearrangement uses TRBV6-2 or TRBV6-3 and TRBJ1-1; D unclear. The V end lost 2 bases, the J end lost 1 base, and 8 bases lay between the germline ends. From germline, CDR1 is MNHEY and CDR2 SVGEGT. The CDR3 totals 14 residues. The CDR3 DNA reads TGTGCCAGCAGTTACGCCCGGAAGAACACTGAAGCTTTCTTT. It specifies CASSYARKNTEAFF.

This clone appeared once. The rearrangement joins TRBV5-1 to TRBJ2-3; D remains unclear. The V gene lost 0 bases and the J gene lost 2 bases, with 7 bases spanning the gap. From germline, CDR1 is SGHRS and CDR2 YFSETQ. The CDR3 totals 14 residues. CDR3 protein: CASSLAPNTDTQYF. As DNA, the CDR3 is TGCGCCAGCAGCTTGGCTCCCAACACAGATACGCAGTATTTT.

The rearrangement joins TRBV3-1 (or the pseudogene TRBV3-2) to TRBJ2-5; TRBD1 aligns across 7 bases. With 3 bases clipped from V and 7 bases from J, the junction kept 11 bases outside the gene matches. CDR3 size: 15 residues. CDR1 and CDR2 from the germline V gene are LGHDT and YNNKEL (reference sequence). The CDR3 spells CASSHRQGPRGTQYF. CDR3 DNA: TGTGCCAGCAGCCACCGACAGGGACCAAGAGGGACCCAGTACTTC.

V is TRBV2 and J is TRBJ2-2; perhaps TRBD1 as D (5 bases). V lost 4 bases to trimming and J lost 3 bases, with 21 bases between them. CDR1 and CDR2 from the germline V gene are SNHLY and FYNNEI. This CDR3 region has 18 residues. CDR3 DNA: TGTGCCAGCAGTGTAAGGGGCGCGTTTAGTTCGGACACCGGGGAGCTGTTTTTT. Its protein is CASSVRGAFSSDTGELFF.

The rearrangement uses TRBV7-9 and TRBJ2-7, with 11 bases lining up with TRBD2. CDR1 is SEHNR and CDR2 is FQNEAQ in the germline V gene (reference sequence). With V trimmed by 5 bases and J by 2 bases, 14 bases remained unmatched. CDR3 length equals 18 residues. This chain's CDR3 is CASSPLSILAGGTYEQYF. CDR3 sequence (DNA): TGTGCCAGCAGCCCTCTGTCCATTTTAGCGGGGGGGACCTACGAGCAGTACTTC.

This chain links TRBV12-3 or TRBV12-4 with TRBJ1-6; D call uncertain. V dropped 2 bases and J dropped 10 bases, with 3 bases sitting between them. The CDR3 contains 11 residues. The DNA of the CDR3 is TGTGCCAGCAGTTTAAACTCACCCCTCCACTTT. It translates to CASSLNSPLHF.